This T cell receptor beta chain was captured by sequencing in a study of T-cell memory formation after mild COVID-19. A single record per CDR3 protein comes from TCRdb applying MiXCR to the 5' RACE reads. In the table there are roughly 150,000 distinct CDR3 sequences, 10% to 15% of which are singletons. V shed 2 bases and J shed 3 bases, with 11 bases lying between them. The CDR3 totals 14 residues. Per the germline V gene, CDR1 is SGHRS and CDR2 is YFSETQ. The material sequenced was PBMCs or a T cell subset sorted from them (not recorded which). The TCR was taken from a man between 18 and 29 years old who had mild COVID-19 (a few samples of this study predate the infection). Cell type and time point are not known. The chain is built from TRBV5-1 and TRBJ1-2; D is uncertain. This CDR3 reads CASSFDKPHYGYTF. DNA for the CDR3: TGCGCCAGCAGCTTTGATAAGCCTCACTATGGCTACACCTTC.